A single sample is the source of the 31 T cell receptor beta chains below, sequenced in a study of blood T cell repertoires in COVID-19. Profiled with immunoSEQ multiplex PCR; TCRdb holds only in-frame clones, not every one. The sample has some 260,000 clones; more than 85% are singletons. The specimen was PBMCs or T cells enriched from blood (not recorded which). The receptors were sampled from a man aged 35 to 55 who had recovered from COVID-19.

This sequence joins TRBV6-5 and TRBJ2-7; D might be TRBD1 (7 bases). From germline, CDR1 is MNHEY and CDR2 SVGAGI. Trimming removed 2 bases at V and 6 bases at J, with 11 bases between. This CDR3 is built from 13 residues. The CDR3 sequence: CASSYAGGIEQYF. DNA for the CDR3: TGTGCCAGCAGTTACGCAGGGGGGATCGAGCAGTACTTC.

The V and J genes are TRBV19 and TRBJ1-3; 8 nucleotides agree with TRBD1. Per the germline V gene, CDR1 is LNHDA and CDR2 is SQIVND (reference sequence). This CDR3 is built from 15 residues. With V trimmed by 3 bases and J by 1 base, 2 bases remained unmatched. The CDR3 spells CASSMDRESGNTIYF. The CDR3, as DNA: TGTGCCAGTAGTATGGACAGGGAGTCTGGAAACACCATATATTTT.

The J gene is TRBJ2-5, the V gene TRBV3-1 (or the pseudogene TRBV3-2), with TRBD1 matching 7 bases. Germline V gives CDR1 LGHDT, CDR2 YNNKEL (reference sequence). V lost 8 bases to trimming and J lost 5 bases; unmatched junction nucleotides: 5. This CDR3 has 12 amino acids. CDR3 DNA sequence: TGTGCCAGCGATGACAGGGAGGAGACCCAGTACTTC. It is translated as CASDDREETQYF.

The chain's CDR3 is CASSAGSSGRDNSGANVLTF. CDR3 DNA: TGTGCCAGCAGCGCCGGGTCGAGCGGGAGGGATAACTCTGGGGCCAACGTCCTGACTTTC. V usage is TRBV21-1 and J usage is TRBJ2-6; TRBD2 is taken as the D call from the table, unchecked against the DNA. TRBV21-1 is shown as a pseudogene. The CDR3 contains 20 residues.

The chain combines TRBV28 with TRBJ2-7, with D possibly being TRBD2 (6 bases). This CDR3 comprises 17 residues. The V end lost 1 base, the J end lost 0 bases, and 16 bases lay between the germline ends. The germline CDR1 and CDR2 sequences are MDHEN and SYDVKM. The CDR3 spells CASSLSNTRGSSYEQYF. In DNA, the CDR3 is TGTGCCAGCAGTTTATCCAATACTCGGGGGAGCTCCTACGAGCAGTACTTC. Complete variable domain (other parts from reference TRBV28 and TRBJ2-7): DVKVTQSSRYLVKRTGEKVFLECVQDMDHENMFWYRQDPGLGLRLIYFSYDVKMKEKGDIPEGYSVSREKKERFSLILESASTNQTSMYLCASSLSNTRGSSYEQYFGPGTRLTVT.

The CDR3 loop is CASSLGPSPGYGYTF. The CDR3 nucleotides read TGTGCCAGCAGCTTAGGCCCCTCGCCGGGCTATGGCTACACCTTC. The genes are TRBV11-3 and TRBJ1-2, with D unresolved. Germline lookup yields CDR1 SGHNT and CDR2 YENEEA. Trimming shortened V by 1 base and J by 4 bases, and 13 bases separated the two germline ends. The CDR3 is 15 residues long.

V is TRBV25-1 and J is TRBJ2-5, with 7 nucleotides matching TRBD2. CDR1 is MGHDK, CDR2 SYGVNS, per germline. The CDR3 spans 15 residues. With 1 base clipped from V and 6 bases from J, the junction kept 8 bases outside the gene matches. In nucleotides, the CDR3 is TGTGCCAGCAGTGAATCGGTAGGGAGGGTAAAGACCCAGTACTTC. Encoded protein: CASSESVGRVKTQYF.

V gene TRBV28 combines with J gene TRBJ1-4, with TRBD1 matching 8 bases. Germline V gene lookup returns CDR1 MDHEN and CDR2 SYDVKM. The CDR3 totals 14 residues. V gave up 5 bases and J gave up 8 bases; unmatched junction bases: 7. The CDR3 DNA is TGTGCCAGCAGTACCGACAGGGGTGGAGAAAAACTGTTTTTT. Protein product: CASSTDRGGEKLFF.

The chain is built from TRBV7-9 and TRBJ1-2; 9 positions agree with TRBD1. The CDR3 consists of 15 residues. J gave up 4 bases and V 4 bases, and 7 bases lay outside the gene matches. The V gene's germline CDR1 is SEHNR and CDR2 FQNEAQ (reference sequence). The CDR3 DNA reads TGTGCCAGCAGCTCGTCCCGGGACAGGGTCTATGGCTACACCTTC. It encodes CASSSSRDRVYGYTF.

The V gene is TRBV9, the J gene TRBJ2-5, with TRBD2 matching over 11 bases. The CDR3 has 15 residues. Germline CDR1 and CDR2: SGDLS and YYNGEE. V lost 3 bases and J lost 4; bases outside the gene matches: 5. The CDR3 region is CASSAIAGGRETQYF. The CDR3, as DNA: TGTGCCAGCAGCGCTATAGCGGGGGGGCGAGAGACCCAGTACTTC.

The J gene is TRBJ2-1, the V gene TRBV3-1 (or the pseudogene TRBV3-2); TRBD2 aligns across 11 bases. This CDR3 spans 14 amino acids. Looked up from germline, CDR1 is LGHDT and CDR2 is YNNKEL (reference sequence). V was clipped by 1 base and J by 16 bases; unmatched bases: 9. The CDR3 bases are TGTGCCAGCAGCCAAGGTAGCGGGGGGGCGTTTCAATTCTTC. Its protein product is CASSQGSGGAFQFF.

The rearrangement uses TRBV11-3 and TRBJ1-2; D is unclear. The CDR3 consists of 13 residues. V was clipped by 7 bases and J by 0 bases, with 9 bases between them. The germline gives CDR1 SGHNT, CDR2 YENEEA. The CDR3 loop reads CASNSVANYGYTF. The DNA for the CDR3 is TGTGCCAGCAACTCCGTAGCTAACTATGGCTACACCTTC.

A note on this clone: The sample carries other DNA sequences with the same CDR3. The chain carries TRBV10-2 and TRBJ1-2, with 9 bases aligning to TRBD1. Germline assignment: CDR1 WSHSY and CDR2 SAAADI. Trimming took 0 bases from V and 5 from J; bases not matched to a gene: 1. The CDR3 sequence is 14 residues long. CDR3 sequence (DNA): TGCGCCAGCAGTGAGTCCGGGACAGGGTATGGCTACACCTTC. This codes for CASSESGTGYGYTF.

This clone was seen at least ten times. The chain has TRBV9 and TRBJ1-1; 9 nucleotides match TRBD1. The V gene end was trimmed by 3 bases and the J gene end by 6 bases; junction bases not matched to a gene: 6. This CDR3 has 14 residues. Germline lookup yields CDR1 SGDLS and CDR2 YYNGEE. The CDR3 spells CASSERDRAPEAFF. In DNA, the CDR3 is TGTGCCAGCAGCGAACGGGACAGGGCCCCTGAAGCTTTCTTT.

The chain recombines TRBV9 with TRBJ2-2; tentatively, D is TRBD2 (7 bases). Germline loops: CDR1 SGDLS, CDR2 YYNGEE. Trimming left V 3 bases short and J 5 bases short, with 23 bases between. The CDR3 sequence is 18 residues long. CDR3 DNA sequence: TGTGCCAGCAGCGCCGTAGGAAGTGGCGGGGGCTGGACCGGGGAGCTGTTTTTT. Residues: CASSAVGSGGGWTGELFF.

The V call is TRBV13, the J call TRBJ1-1, with D perhaps matching TRBD1 (6 bases). The V end was cut by 5 bases, the J end by 7 bases, with 23 bases between. Germline CDR1 PRHDT, CDR2 FYEKMQ (reference sequence). The CDR3 has 16 amino acids. The CDR3 region is CASSPHGARGSGEAFF. CDR3 nucleotides: TGTGCCAGCAGCCCCCATGGCGCCAGGGGCTCGGGTGAAGCTTTCTTT. Full variable domain (rest looked up from reference TRBV13 and TRBJ1-1): AAGVIQSPRHLIKEKRETATLKCYPIPRHDTVYWYQQGPGQDPQFLISFYEKMQSDKGSIPDRFSAQQFSDYHSELNMSSLELGDSALYFCASSPHGARGSGEAFFGQGTRLTVV.

V is TRBV29-1 and J is TRBJ2-3; maybe TRBD2 (6 bases). This CDR3 is 12 amino acids long. The germline V gene encodes CDR1 SQVTM and CDR2 ANQGSEA. V was shortened by 4 bases and J by 5 bases, with 10 bases between the two germline ends. The CDR3 DNA is TGCAGCGTTGGCGGGATTGGAGATACGCAGTATTTT. This codes for CSVGGIGDTQYF.

The rearrangement uses TRBV5-1 and TRBJ1-5; a weak D match, TRBD1 (5 bases). There are 14 residues in the CDR3. Looked up from germline, CDR1 is SGHRS and CDR2 is YFSETQ. Trimming took off 0 bases at V and 4 bases at J, with 8 bases between the two ends. The CDR3 loop is CASSLVGGNQPQHF. The CDR3 coding sequence is TGCGCCAGCAGCTTGGTGGGGGGAAATCAGCCCCAGCATTTT.

This chain links TRBV7-3 with TRBJ1-2, with 7 bases identical to TRBD1. The J segment lost 4 bases and the V segment lost 4 bases, leaving 12 bases of the junction unmatched. Germline assignment: CDR1 SGHTA and CDR2 FQGTGA. The CDR3 sequence is 16 residues long. The chain's CDR3 is CASSSSGTENFYGYTF. The DNA for the CDR3 is TGTGCCAGCAGCTCCTCCGGGACAGAGAATTTCTATGGCTACACCTTC.

The chain has TRBV4-1 and TRBJ2-5; unclear D gene. The CDR3 totals 12 residues. Trimming cost V 2 bases and J 4 bases, with 5 bases left between them. Germline V gene lookup returns CDR1 MGHRA and CDR2 YSYEKL. The CDR3 DNA follows: TGCGCCAGCAGCCAAACAAGAGAGACCCAGTACTTC. As protein: CASSQTRETQYF.

Concerning this clone: In the same sample, other DNA sequences code for this CDR3. This chain links TRBV24-1 with TRBJ2-1; tentative D call: TRBD1 (5 bases). Germline assignment: CDR1 KGHDR and CDR2 SFDVKD. The CDR3 sequence is 14 residues long. V was trimmed by 1 base and J by 6 bases, leaving 9 bases between them. The CDR3 DNA follows: TGTGCCACCAGTGATTTCGGCAGGGCCAATGAGCAGTTCTTC. Encoded protein: CATSDFGRANEQFF.

In its sample, this clone was seen once. V is TRBV6-5 and J is TRBJ2-7; D perhaps matches TRBD1 (5 bases). The V gene's germline CDR1 is MNHEY and CDR2 SVGAGI. Trimming stripped 0 bases from V and 2 bases from J, with 11 bases between. CDR3 size: 15 residues. The CDR3 sequence is CASSYSRKGTYEQYF. The CDR3 DNA sequence: TGTGCCAGCAGTTACTCTAGGAAGGGGACCTACGAGCAGTACTTC.

V gene TRBV3-1 (or the pseudogene TRBV3-2) combines with J gene TRBJ2-2, with unresolved D. CDR1 LGHDT and CDR2 YNNKEL come from the germline V gene (reference sequence). V lost 2 bases to trimming and J lost 1 base, with 11 bases between them. CDR3 length equals 16 residues. This CDR3 is CASSQTLNGNTGELFF. The CDR3 DNA reads as TGTGCCAGCAGCCAAACCCTGAACGGGAACACCGGGGAGCTGTTTTTT.

This clone occurred once. The chain recombines TRBV19 with TRBJ1-2; no clear D gene. CDR1 and CDR2 from the germline V gene are LNHDA and SQIVND (reference sequence). The CDR3 loop spans 14 amino acids. The V and J ends lost 4 bases and 6 bases respectively, with 15 bases between them. Here the CDR3 reads CASSRQAPSDGYTF. The CDR3 DNA follows: TGTGCCAGTAGTAGGCAGGCCCCCTCGGATGGCTACACCTTC.

The CDR3 sequence is CATSDLGGGNQPQHF. CDR3 coding DNA: TGTGCCACCAGTGATTTAGGGGGAGGCAATCAGCCCCAGCATTTT. This chain connects TRBV24-1 to TRBJ1-5; weak D call: TRBD1 (6 bases). The CDR3 totals 15 residues. Germline V CDR1 and CDR2: KGHDR, SFDVKD. Trimming shortened V by 1 base and J by 2 bases, and 8 bases separated the two germline ends.

This clone was detected a few times. The V call is TRBV28, the J call TRBJ1-5; possible D gene TRBD1, 6 bases. Trimming shortened V by 2 bases and J by 2 bases, and 10 bases separated the two germline ends. The CDR3 has 15 amino acids. Germline V gene lookup returns CDR1 MDHEN and CDR2 SYDVKM. The CDR3 nucleotides are TGTGCCAGCAGTTTAGAGGGGGTGGGCAATCAGCCCCAGCATTTT. Encoded protein: CASSLEGVGNQPQHF.

The chain combines TRBV6-5 with TRBJ1-6, with 7 positions matching TRBD1. Per germline, CDR1 MNHEY and CDR2 SVGAGI. Trimming took 5 bases from V and 5 from J; bases not matched to a gene: 3. The CDR3 loop spans 14 amino acids. CDR3 loop: CASSRDRNNSPLHF. The CDR3 coding sequence is TGTGCCAGCAGTAGGGACAGAAATAATTCACCCCTCCACTTT.

The V call is TRBV4-1, the J call TRBJ1-1; 8 bases align to TRBD1. Germline trimming cut 4 bases from V and 5 bases from J; bases unmatched to any gene: 15. This CDR3 spans 17 amino acids. Germline V lookup: CDR1 MGHRA, CDR2 YSYEKL. Here the CDR3 reads CASSPGQGEMGLTEAFF. In DNA form, the CDR3 reads TGCGCCAGCAGCCCCGGACAGGGAGAAATGGGATTAACTGAAGCTTTCTTT.

The CDR3 sequence: CAWIGTESSYEQYF. The DNA of the CDR3 is TGTGCCTGGATAGGGACAGAGAGCTCCTACGAGCAGTACTTC. The V call is TRBV30, the J call TRBJ2-7; 7 nucleotides agree with TRBD1. The CDR3 length is 14 residues. The germline CDR1 and CDR2 sequences are GTSNPN and SVGIG (reference sequence). The junction had 6 bases not matched to a gene; V was cut back by 4 bases and J by 0 bases. The full variable domain, completed using reference TRBV30 and TRBJ2-7, is SQTIHQWPATLVQPVGSPLSLECTVEGTSNPNLYWYRQAAGRGLQLLFYSVGIGQISSEVPQNLSASRPQDRQFILSSKKLLLSDSGFYLCAWIGTESSYEQYFGPGTRLTVT.

The chain uses TRBV5-6 and TRBJ2-3; TRBD2 is a possible D gene (7 bases). Germline V gives CDR1 SGHDT, CDR2 YYEEEE. The CDR3 loop spans 15 amino acids. The V end lost 4 bases, the J end lost 6 bases, and 18 bases lay between the germline ends. The CDR3 protein is CASSPGGATTDTQYF. In DNA form, the CDR3 reads TGTGCCAGCAGCCCTGGGGGGGCGACTACGGATACGCAGTATTTT.

The chain recombines TRBV5-1 with TRBJ2-7; 9 bases match TRBD1. CDR3 length: 16 residues. Trimming took 7 bases from V and 0 from J; bases not matched to a gene: 11. Germline V lookup: CDR1 SGHRS, CDR2 YFSETQ. The CDR3 DNA is TGCGCCAGCTCGAACCCCCGGGACAGGGTCTCCTACGAGCAGTACTTC. As protein: CASSNPRDRVSYEQYF.